The entry that follows covers one T cell receptor (beta chain) sequence. Antigen unknown. TCRdb's table, derived via immunoSEQ multiplex PCR, lists solely in-frame clones and lacks some. The sample lists around 60,000 clones, around 80% seen once, with 20% to 30% in the top ten. Second-dose schedules of about 4 or about 12 weeks were combined. V lost 8 bases to trimming and J lost 8 bases, with 9 bases between them. The CDR3 has 10 amino acids. Per the germline V gene, CDR1 is MDHEN and CDR2 is SYDVKM. This sample was taken from a study of T cell responses to AZD1222 COVID-19 vaccine. Study-level points and caveats: Females made up more of the donors, who were largely white British, and clonal diversity may have come out too low. Per reports, nearly half of all spike-specific TCRs target regions that are unmutated in variants. Two AZD1222 administrations were followed by greater Spike-specific TCR breadth and depth.

The TCR originated in an adult who received the AZD1222 COVID-19 vaccine. The source was peripheral blood, collected 28 days after the second AZD1222 dose. This chain joins TRBV28 and TRBJ1-2; D is unresolved. The CDR3 sequence: CASAHRGYTF. CDR3 nucleotide sequence: TGTGCCAGCGCCCATAGGGGCTACACCTTC.